This T cell receptor beta chain emerged from a study of blood T cell repertoires in COVID-19. Across the whole study: T cells, B-cell-depleted T cells, or PBMCs provided the cDNA or gDNA that served as material.

Using immunoSEQ multiplex PCR, the repertoire was profiled, and TCRdb retains in-frame clones only, with some absent. In the table there are approximately 200,000 clones, about 80% of which are singletons. Trimming removed 2 bases from V and 2 bases from J, with 8 bases in between. The CDR3 is 14 amino acids. Germline V gene data show CDR1 as SGHRS and CDR2 as YFSETQ. Categorization into cohorts depended on clinical history that participants reported. The sequenced sample consisted of PBMCs or T cells enriched from blood (not recorded which). The TCR originated in a man aged 40-49 years who had recovered from COVID-19. This chain connects TRBV5-1 to TRBJ1-3; D possibly corresponds to TRBD1 (6 bases). Here the CDR3 reads CASSLQGTGNTIYF. The CDR3 coding sequence is TGCGCCAGCAGCTTACAGGGAACTGGAAACACCATATATTTT.